The 22 T cell receptor beta chains given below trace back to one sample, sequenced in a study of blood T cell repertoires in COVID-19. The protocol was immunoSEQ multiplex PCR, while the TCRdb copy is restricted to in-frame clones and leaves out a portion. The table shows roughly 97,000 clones, with about 90% occurring only once. The sequenced sample was peripheral blood. These receptors were obtained from a man aged 50 to 59 with acute or convalescent COVID-19.

The chain is built from TRBV6-1 and TRBJ2-7, with 11 bases that match TRBD2. Trimming removed 6 bases from V and 4 bases from J; junction bases left unmatched: 11. Germline CDR1 MNHNS, CDR2 SASEGT. The CDR3 is 16 residues long. The CDR3 region has the DNA TGTGCCAGCAGCGAACAACTAGCGGGAGCAGGTTACGAGCAGTACTTC. It is translated as CASSEQLAGAGYEQYF.

This clone was seen a few times. The chain combines TRBV12-3 or TRBV12-4 with TRBJ2-1, with D perhaps TRBD2 (6 bases). The length of the CDR3 is 13 residues. Trimming removed 1 base at V and 8 bases at J, with 9 bases between. The CDR3 is CASSLESGDEQFF. The CDR3, as DNA: TGTGCCAGCAGTTTAGAGTCGGGAGATGAGCAGTTCTTC.

This rearrangement joins TRBV30 to TRBJ2-2; D call uncertain. The germline V and J ends were trimmed by 5 bases and 7 bases, with 11 bases remaining between them. Germline CDR1 and CDR2: GTSNPN and SVGIG (reference sequence). The CDR3 extends over 12 amino acids. CDR3 loop: CAWGPSHGELFF. CDR3 nucleotides: TGTGCCTGGGGACCGAGCCACGGGGAGCTGTTTTTT.

The sample holds one count of this clone. J is TRBJ1-1 and V is TRBV12-3 or TRBV12-4; D is possibly TRBD1 (6 bases). The CDR3 sequence is 12 residues long. V shed 6 bases and J shed 8 bases, with 13 bases lying between them. CDR3 in amino acids: CASSRGQPEAFF. The DNA for the CDR3 is TGTGCCAGCAGCCGAGGACAGCCGGAAGCTTTCTTT.

The CDR3 bases are TGTGCCAGCAGCTTAACGGCAGTCGGGAGGGCCGGAGATGAGCAGTTCTTC. This gives the protein CASSLTAVGRAGDEQFF. The chain uses TRBV7-9 and TRBJ2-1, with 8 bases identical to TRBD2. V gave up 2 bases and J gave up 8 bases; unmatched junction bases: 14. CDR1 is SEHNR, CDR2 FQNEAQ, per germline (reference sequence). The CDR3 contains 17 residues.

The chain employs TRBV6-5 and TRBJ2-7; possibly TRBD1 for D (6 bases). CDR3 length equals 13 residues. Germline CDR1 MNHEY, CDR2 SVGAGI. The V and J ends lost 5 bases and 5 bases respectively, with 13 bases between them. The CDR3 DNA follows: TGTGCCAGCAGTCGACAGGCCCTTGACGAGCAGTACTTC. Its protein is CASSRQALDEQYF.

This chain joins TRBV6-5 and TRBJ1-1; D gene unclear. This CDR3 region has 15 residues. V lost 5 bases and J lost 0, with 13 bases in between. In germline, CDR1 is MNHEY, CDR2 SVGAGI. The CDR3 loop reads CASSHPGFMNTEAFF. The CDR3 nucleotides read TGTGCCAGCAGTCACCCGGGGTTCATGAACACTGAAGCTTTCTTT.

The chain uses TRBV9 and TRBJ1-1; TRBD1 matches at 10 bases. The CDR3 is 15 residues long. CDR1 and CDR2 from the germline V gene are SGDLS and YYNGEE. V gave up 3 bases and J gave up 0 bases; unmatched junction bases: 2. CDR3 nucleotide sequence: TGTGCCAGCAGCGGGACAGGGGGTATGAACACTGAAGCTTTCTTT. Translation: CASSGTGGMNTEAFF.

J is TRBJ1-2 and V is TRBV7-9; 8 nucleotides align to TRBD1. This CDR3 has 18 amino acids. The germline CDR1 and CDR2 sequences are SEHNR and FQNEAQ (reference sequence). V lost 7 bases to trimming and J lost 7 bases; unmatched junction nucleotides: 23. CDR3 DNA sequence: TGTGCCAGCAAAGGCCGAACACCGACGGCGGACAGGGTCATTGGCTACACCTTC. Encoded protein: CASKGRTPTADRVIGYTF.

The J gene is TRBJ2-4, the V gene TRBV5-8, with D tentatively TRBD2 (5 bases). Germline CDR1 reads SGHTS; CDR2 reads YDEGEE. V was trimmed by 0 bases and J by 13 bases, leaving 8 bases between them. CDR3 length equals 11 residues. In nucleotides, the CDR3 is TGTGCCAGCAGCTTGGTGGCTAGCCAGTACTTC. Protein: CASSLVASQYF.

The genes are TRBV19 and TRBJ2-2; weak D call: TRBD2 (5 bases). Germline CDR1 reads LNHDA; CDR2 reads SQIVND (reference sequence). There are 15 residues in the CDR3. Trimming removed 4 bases from V and 1 base from J, with 10 bases in between. The CDR3: CASSKGLGNTGELFF. The CDR3 region has the DNA TGTGCCAGTAGTAAAGGACTGGGGAACACCGGGGAGCTGTTTTTT. Filled out from reference TRBV19 and TRBJ2-2, the complete variable domain reads DGGITQSPKYLFRKEGQNVTLSCEQNLNHDAMYWYRQDPGQGLRLIYYSQIVNDFQKGDIAEGYSVSREKKESFPLTVTSAQKNPTAFYLCASSKGLGNTGELFFGEGSRLTVL.

The chain employs TRBV7-2 and TRBJ2-7; maybe TRBD2 (5 bases). CDR3 size: 13 residues. The germline V gene has CDR1 SGHTA and CDR2 FQGNSA. Deletions cut 8 bases from V and 0 bases from J, with 11 bases between. In DNA, the CDR3 is TGTGCCAGCGGGAGTGCGAGCTCCTACGAGCAGTACTTC. It yields the protein CASGSASSYEQYF.

The chain's CDR3 is CASSLSSGSFNEQFF. The CDR3 bases are TGTGCCAGCAGTTTATCTAGCGGGAGTTTCAATGAGCAGTTCTTC. This sequence joins TRBV27 and TRBJ2-1, with TRBD2 matching over 9 bases. This CDR3 contains 15 residues. CDR1 MNHEY and CDR2 SMNVEV come from the germline V gene (reference sequence). Trimming cost V 0 bases and J 6 bases; bases outside gene matches: 3.

The V gene is TRBV15, the J gene TRBJ1-5; a weak D match, TRBD1 (5 bases). The CDR3 is made up of 12 amino acids. The V gene's germline CDR1 is LNHNV and CDR2 YYDKDF (reference sequence). V shed 0 bases and J shed 11 bases, with 8 bases lying between them. Here the CDR3 DNA reads TGTGCCACCAGCAGAGAGGGGCAGGCCCAGCATTTT. This codes for CATSREGQAQHF.

This clone was seen at least ten times. J is TRBJ1-1 and V is TRBV15; D is perhaps TRBD1 (5 bases). V lost 1 base and J lost 4, with 10 bases in between. The CDR3 contains 14 residues. The V gene's germline CDR1 is LNHNV and CDR2 YYDKDF (reference sequence). This chain's CDR3 is CATSRVEGTTEAFF. The CDR3 DNA follows: TGTGCCACCAGCAGAGTGGAGGGGACCACTGAAGCTTTCTTT.

The chain couples TRBV6-2 or TRBV6-3 to TRBJ2-7; D might be TRBD2 (6 bases). The germline CDR1 and CDR2 sequences are MNHEY and SVGEGT. This CDR3 region has 15 residues. V shed 6 bases and J shed 1 base, with 16 bases lying between them. In DNA, the CDR3 is TGTGCCAGCAGCCCAGCCTGGGGGAGGTCCTACGAGCAGTACTTC. Translation gives CASSPAWGRSYEQYF.

The chain has TRBV5-1 and TRBJ1-2, with TRBD1 matching over 7 bases. Germline V gene lookup returns CDR1 SGHRS and CDR2 YFSETQ. There are 16 residues in the CDR3. V trimming: 5 bases; J trimming: 0 bases; junction bases outside the gene matches: 10. CDR3 residues: CASREGGAMANYGYTF. CDR3 coding DNA: TGCGCCAGCAGGGAAGGGGGCGCGATGGCTAACTATGGCTACACCTTC.

This clone was picked up one time. The chain links TRBV18 to TRBJ2-7, with D possibly matching TRBD1 (5 bases). Germline CDR1 and CDR2: KGHSH and LQKENI. The CDR3 sequence is 13 residues long. V lost 2 bases to trimming and J lost 5 bases, with 10 bases between them. The CDR3 spells CASSPSGIHEQYF. The CDR3 nucleotides are TGTGCCAGCTCACCATCAGGGATCCACGAGCAGTACTTC. The variable domain in full, completed from reference TRBV18 and TRBJ2-7, reads NAGVMQNPRHLVRRRGQEARLRCSPMKGHSHVYWYRQLPEEGLKFMVYLQKENIIDESGMPKERFSAEFPKEGPSILRIQQVVRGDSAAYFCASSPSGIHEQYFGPGTRLTVT.

The chain recombines TRBV6-6 with TRBJ2-2, with D tentatively TRBD2 (7 bases). Deletions cut 2 bases from V and 5 bases from J, with 15 bases between. Germline-derived CDR1 and CDR2 are MNHNY and SVGAGI (reference sequence). The CDR3 spans 16 residues. DNA of the CDR3: TGTGCCAGCAGTTACCGCGGGGGCCCGAGAACCGGGGAGCTGTTTTTT. Its translation: CASSYRGGPRTGELFF.

This chain uses TRBV19 with TRBJ1-1, with D uncertain. This CDR3 region has 13 residues. Per the germline V gene, CDR1 is LNHDA and CDR2 is SQIVND (reference sequence). V lost 2 bases and J 10 bases, leaving 14 bases between the germline ends. In nucleotides, the CDR3 is TGTGCCAGTAGTATACCCGGGATTCAAGGAGCTTTCTTT. Amino acid sequence: CASSIPGIQGAFF.

The V gene is TRBV11-2, the J gene TRBJ1-4; tentatively, D is TRBD1 (6 bases). The V gene's germline CDR1 is SGHAT and CDR2 FQNNGV. The V end lost 0 bases, the J end lost 3 bases, and 11 bases lay between the germline ends. CDR3 length: 16 amino acids. CDR3 region: CASSLEGRGANEKLFF. In nucleotides, the CDR3 is TGTGCCAGCAGCTTAGAAGGCAGGGGTGCTAATGAAAAACTGTTTTTT.

V usage is TRBV19 and J usage is TRBJ1-1; the D gene is possibly TRBD1 (5 bases). The CDR3 has 13 residues. V lost 3 bases to trimming and J lost 8 bases, with 13 bases between them. Germline V gives CDR1 LNHDA, CDR2 SQIVND (reference sequence). The CDR3 region is CASSILQGSEAFF. In DNA, the CDR3 is TGTGCCAGTAGTATCCTCCAGGGTTCCGAAGCTTTCTTT.